These 19 T cell receptor beta chains share one sample of origin, sequenced in a study of blood T cells in healthy people across ages. Sample-barcoded 5' priming and a J-beta primer mix drove a second PCR of 7 to 11 cycles. TCRdb analysed the 5' RACE reads with MiXCR anew, one entry per CDR3 protein. The repertoire includes fewer than 800,000 distinct CDR3 sequences, 20% to 25% of them detected once, and 9.4% sits in the top ten. These data are also associated with another study on T cells of mothers and their children.

Sequenced input: blood. These receptors all come from a boy younger than 18 in good health.

This clonotype was counted at least ten times. This chain uses TRBV27 with TRBJ2-3; TRBD1 agrees at 7 bases. J gave up 0 bases and V 6 bases, and 6 bases lay outside the gene matches. The CDR3 covers 15 residues. In germline, CDR1 is MNHEY, CDR2 SMNVEV (reference sequence). The CDR3 DNA is TGTGCCAGCAGCCGATACAGGGGAAGCACAGATACGCAGTATTTT. Protein: CASSRYRGSTDTQYF.

A few counts support this clonotype. The chain recombines TRBV6-2 or TRBV6-3 with TRBJ2-2; no reliable D call. There are 15 residues in the CDR3. Per the germline V gene, CDR1 is MNHEY and CDR2 is SVGEGT. Trimming took 3 bases from V and 1 from J, leaving 9 bases between them. The CDR3 DNA sequence: TGTGCCAGCAGTTATTGGTGGGGGAACACCGGGGAGCTGTTTTTT. This gives the protein CASSYWWGNTGELFF.

This clonotype was counted between two and nine times. The chain uses TRBV7-6 and TRBJ2-1; D gene uncertain. With the DNA end fitting TRBJ2-7 better, the J assignment may be wrong. This CDR3 comprises 12 residues. Germline values: CDR1 SGHVS, CDR2 FNYEAQ. CDR3 protein: CASSSFDTEQYF. The CDR3, as DNA: TGTGCCAGCAGCTCGTTTGACACAGAGCAGTACTTC.

The V gene is TRBV7-8, the J gene TRBJ2-7, with 10 nucleotides matching TRBD1. V trimming: 4 bases; J trimming: 3 bases; junction bases outside the gene matches: 6. The CDR3 length is 15 residues. From germline, CDR1 is SGHVS and CDR2 FQNEAQ. As DNA, the CDR3 is TGTGCCAGCAGCTCGGGACAGGGGCCCTACTACGAGCAGTACTTC. Translated, it gives CASSSGQGPYYEQYF. Drawing the rest from reference TRBV7-8 and TRBJ2-7, the complete variable domain is GAGVSQSPRYKVAKRGQDVALRCDPISGHVSLFWYQQALGQGPEFLTYFQNEAQLDKSGLPSDRFFAERPEGSVSTLKIQRTQQEDSAVYLCASSSGQGPYYEQYFGPGTRLTVT.

This clonotype was observed a few times. Here the CDR3 DNA reads TGTGCCAGCAGCTTAGACGGGGACACTGAAGCTTTCTTT. The encoded protein is CASSLDGDTEAFF. The chain is built from TRBV11-3 and TRBJ1-1; no clear D gene. Germline-derived CDR1 and CDR2 are SGHNT and YENEEA. CDR3 length equals 13 residues. The V end was cut by 0 bases, the J end by 3 bases, with 5 bases between.

The sample holds many counts of this clonotype. The chain uses TRBV3-1 and TRBJ2-7; D unclear. V lost 0 bases and J lost 0, with 18 bases in between. Germline CDR1 LGHDT, CDR2 YNNKEL (reference sequence). This CDR3 has 18 residues. This chain's CDR3 is CASSQEYNAVMSSYEQYF. Written as DNA, the CDR3 is TGTGCCAGCAGCCAAGAGTATAACGCAGTCATGTCCTCCTACGAGCAGTACTTC.

The V gene is TRBV14, the J gene TRBJ2-1, with D possibly TRBD1 on 6 matching bases. Per the germline V gene, CDR1 is SGHDN and CDR2 is FVKESK. This CDR3 is built from 15 residues. V was cut by 4 bases and J by 5 bases, with 15 bases left in between. In DNA form, the CDR3 reads TGTGCCAGCAGCCTTGGGACACATCCTGACAATGAGCAGTTCTTC. It encodes CASSLGTHPDNEQFF.

This clonotype was observed a handful of times. The V gene is TRBV20-1, the J gene TRBJ1-5; tentatively, D is TRBD1 (6 bases). The CDR3 extends over 14 amino acids. Germline CDR1 and CDR2: DFQATT and SNEGSKA (reference sequence). Trimming took off 5 bases at V and 4 bases at J, with 15 bases between the two ends. The CDR3 coding sequence is TGCAGTGCTGCCGACAGGTTGCGGAATCAGCCCCAGCATTTT. Amino acids: CSAADRLRNQPQHF.

This chain links TRBV7-3 with TRBJ2-5; D gene ambiguous. The closer fit of TRBJ2-1 to the DNA end suggests the J call may be wrong. This CDR3 region has 16 residues. The germline gives CDR1 SGHTA, CDR2 FQGTGA. CDR3 loop: CASSDLGPRSYNEQFF. As DNA, the CDR3 is TGTGCCAGCAGCGACCTAGGCCCGCGGAGCTACAATGAGCAGTTCTTC.

This clonotype has more than one count but fewer than ten. V and J are TRBV20-1 and TRBJ2-5; TRBD1 aligns across 9 bases. The last part of the DNA fits TRBJ2-7 better; the J call may be wrong. The length of the CDR3 is 13 residues. CDR1 and CDR2 (germline): DFQATT, SNEGSKA (reference sequence). The CDR3 bases are TGCAGTGCGATGGACAGGGGAGACTACGAGCAGTACTTC. This encodes CSAMDRGDYEQYF.

The chain employs TRBV29-1 and TRBJ2-2, with TRBD2 matching 9 bases. The germline V gene encodes CDR1 SQVTM and CDR2 ANQGSEA. Trimming took 4 bases from V and 5 from J; bases not matched to a gene: 5. The CDR3 has 14 residues. This chain's CDR3 is CSVVPTSGTGELFF. The DNA of the CDR3 is TGCAGCGTTGTCCCAACTAGCGGGACCGGGGAGCTGTTTTTT.

Concerning this clonotype itself: Relative to the germline gene, one junction end is altered; a read error may explain this. The gene calls are TRBV12-3 or TRBV12-4 and TRBJ2-1; weak D call: TRBD2 (6 bases). The CDR3 contains 16 residues. The CDR3 nucleotides are TGTGCCAGCAGGTCACCCACGGGAGATTCCTACAATGGGCAGTTCTTC. Its protein product is CASRSPTGDSYNGQFF.

Remarks on this clonotype: Its ends do not fully match the called genes, so a read error is possible. The J gene is TRBJ2-4, the V gene TRBV3-1, with D perhaps TRBD2 (5 bases). The germline CDR1 and CDR2 sequences are LGHDT and YNNKEL (reference sequence). CDR3 length: 8 amino acids. CDR3 coding DNA: TGTGCCAGCAGCCACGGGGACTTC. Protein: CASSHGDF.

This rearrangement joins TRBV20-1 to TRBJ2-5; TRBD1 matches 10 bases. TRBJ2-7 explains the end of the DNA better; the J call may be wrong. In germline, CDR1 is DFQATT, CDR2 SNEGSKA (reference sequence). The CDR3 is 16 amino acids. CDR3 sequence (DNA): TGCAGTGCTTCCGGGGGACAGGGGAGTTTCTCCTACGAGCAGTACTTC. Translation gives CSASGGQGSFSYEQYF.

The chain has TRBV4-2 and TRBJ2-7, with 7 bases fitting TRBD1. Germline trimming cut 3 bases from V and 6 bases from J; bases unmatched to any gene: 8. The germline V gene has CDR1 LGHNA and CDR2 YNFKEQ. This CDR3 has 14 residues. The CDR3 sequence: CASSQDRSWGEQYF. The DNA for the CDR3 is TGTGCCAGCAGCCAGGACAGGTCGTGGGGCGAGCAGTACTTC.

As concerns this clonotype: Mismatch with germline at one junction end may stem from a read error. This rearrangement joins TRBV29-1 to TRBJ2-1; 11 bases agree with TRBD2. The CDR3 sequence is 14 residues long. Germline lookup yields CDR1 SQVTM and CDR2 ANQGSEA. The CDR3 here is CSASGLADHNEQFF. For the CDR3, the DNA is TGCAGCGCCTCGGGACTAGCGGATCACAACGAGCAGTTCTTC.

The gene calls are TRBV10-2 and TRBJ2-5; D is perhaps TRBD1 (5 bases). With the DNA end fitting TRBJ2-1 better, the J assignment may be wrong. Per the germline V gene, CDR1 is WSHSY and CDR2 is SAAADI. The CDR3 is made up of 13 amino acids. This CDR3 reads CASSEWTRLEQFF. Written as DNA, the CDR3 is TGCGCCAGCAGTGAGTGGACAAGGCTTGAGCAGTTCTTC.

A few counts support this clonotype. The chain couples TRBV9 to TRBJ1-2, with D unresolved. The V end was cut by 0 bases, the J end by 2 bases, with 11 bases between. Germline V gene sequence: CDR1 SGDLS, CDR2 YYNGEE. The CDR3 covers 15 residues. The CDR3 DNA reads as TGTGCCAGCAGCGTAGCGCCAGGTACAAACTATGGCTACACCTTC. Translating gives CASSVAPGTNYGYTF.

The chain has TRBV6-2 or TRBV6-3 and TRBJ2-5, with D perhaps matching TRBD2 (5 bases). The J call could be wrong; TRBJ2-7 is a better fit for the DNA end. This CDR3 region has 14 residues. Per the germline V gene, CDR1 is MNHEY and CDR2 is SVGEGT. This CDR3 is CASSSPLFGDEQYF. DNA for the CDR3: TGTGCCAGCAGTTCCCCCTTATTCGGGGACGAGCAGTACTTC.